Below, one TCR beta chain is given with its context. These data come from a study of shared clonotypes between healthy human individuals. How the authors handled the data: ImmunoSEQ gave junction-only sequences without quality scores, so filtering differed. TCRdb's copy holds only in-frame clones and misses some; the assay was immunoSEQ multiplex PCR. V, J and clone size were drawn from that table, and D and trimming were deduced from the DNA. There are fewer than 600,000 clones in the sample; around 79% occur only once, and 13% lies in the top ten. Germline CDR1 LNHDA, CDR2 SQIVND (reference sequence). Trimming at V came to 5 bases and at J to 4 bases, leaving 9 bases not matched to a gene. The CDR3 is made up of 15 amino acids.

Sample: PBMCs. The receptor comes from a woman aged 40-49 years in good health. Some clones in this sample may be carry-over from other donors' samples. The V gene is TRBV19, the J gene TRBJ2-7; 9 bases line up with TRBD1. CDR3 in DNA: TGTGCCAGTAGTGCCCCCGGGACAGGGAGATACGAGCAGTACTTC. Protein: CASSAPGTGRYEQYF.